A selection of T cell receptor beta chains follows, all from one sample in a study of cytomegalovirus exposure and HLA in healthy donors. The table came from immunoSEQ multiplex PCR; TCRdb's copy has only in-frame clones and leaves some out. The sample carries approximately 100,000 clones, roughly 82% recorded once. The sample taken for sequencing was PBMCs. These receptors were collected from a man aged 50-59 years in good health and CMV-seronegative. The CDR3 runs from the conserved cysteine through the conserved F or W. A D gene is named only where the DNA matches it firmly. For some rows the clone size is stated as once, few or many, or as a class when expanded; others skip it.

size: .
J: TRBJ2-2
D: TRBD1
V: TRBV29-1
DNA: TGCAGCGTTGGACCTTCCGGGACAGTCACCGGGGAGCTGTTTTTT
CDR3: CSVGPSGTVTGELFF

size: few
J: TRBJ2-7
D: TRBD2
V: TRBV5-1
DNA: TGCGCCAGCAGCTTGAGGACTAGCGGGGAGGGCGAGCAGTACTTC
CDR3: CASSLRTSGEGEQYF

size: .
J: TRBJ1-1
D: .
V: TRBV27
DNA: TGTGCCAGCAAATCCTGGGGGGGGACAAACACTGAAGCTTTCTTT
CDR3: CASKSWGGTNTEAFF

size: .
J: TRBJ2-7
D: TRBD2
V: TRBV4-2
DNA: TGTGCCAGCAGCCAAGATCGAGCGGGGGAGCAGTACTTC
CDR3: CASSQDRAGEQYF

size: .
J: TRBJ2-5
D: .
V: TRBV4-1
DNA: TGCGCCAGCAGCCCCGGCGGCAGGGAAGAGACCCAGTACTTC
CDR3: CASSPGGREETQYF

size: .
J: TRBJ1-4
D: TRBD1
V: TRBV5-1
DNA: TGCGCCAGCAGCGGGACCTCCGAGACAGGGATAGAAAAACTGTTTTTT
CDR3: CASSGTSETGIEKLFF

size: .
J: TRBJ2-5
D: .
V: TRBV4-3
DNA: TGCGCCAGCAGCCAGGGACTGGGGACAGAGACCCAGTACTTC
CDR3: CASSQGLGTETQYF

size: .
J: TRBJ2-1
D: .
V: TRBV7-3
DNA: TGTGCCAGCAGCTCGTCAGGGATGGGCAATGAGCAGTTCTTC
CDR3: CASSSSGMGNEQFF

size: few
J: TRBJ1-1
D: .
V: TRBV28
DNA: TGTGCCAGCACCTTGCCCCCGGGAGCTATAGCTTTCTTT
CDR3: CASTLPPGAIAFF

size: .
J: TRBJ1-2
D: .
V: TRBV6-1
DNA: TGTGCCTCGGACAGAGATGGCTACACCTTC
CDR3: CASDRDGYTF

size: .
J: TRBJ2-2
D: TRBD1
V: TRBV11-3
DNA: TGTGCCAGCAGCTTAGACCTCTTGGGACAGCCTAACACCGGGGAGCTGTTTTTT
CDR3: CASSLDLLGQPNTGELFF

size: few
J: TRBJ2-3
D: .
V: TRBV6-4
DNA: TGTGCCAGCAGCCTCCAGCCCGGGACACCCCCGTATTTT
CDR3: CASSLQPGTPPYF

size: .
J: TRBJ1-4
D: .
V: TRBV7-2
DNA: TGTGCCAGCAGCCGCGGAGTCGATGAAAAACTGTTTTTT
CDR3: CASSRGVDEKLFF

size: .
J: TRBJ1-1
D: .
V: TRBV28
DNA: TGTGCCAGCAGTGCCTCGGGGGGAGCTTTCTTT
CDR3: CASSASGGAFF

size: .
J: TRBJ1-5
D: .
V: TRBV19
DNA: TGTGCCAGTATATCGTTTAGGGGGAACCATCAGCCCCGGCATTTT
CDR3: CASISFRGNHQPRHF

size: .
J: TRBJ2-3
D: TRBD2
V: TRBV5-4
DNA: TGTGCCAGCAGCTTGGTGGGAGCGGGGGGGTCCCTCAGGGGCACAGATACGCAGTATTTT
CDR3: CASSLVGAGGSLRGTDTQYF

size: .
J: TRBJ2-1
D: .
V: TRBV29-1
DNA: TGCAGCGTTGATCAAGGGGTTTCCTACAATGAGCAGTTCTTC
CDR3: CSVDQGVSYNEQFF

size: .
J: TRBJ2-3
D: .
V: TRBV28
DNA: TGTGCCAGCAGCCTAACAGCCCCAGCCGGCACAGATACGCAGTATTTT
CDR3: CASSLTAPAGTDTQYF

size: .
J: TRBJ2-3
D: TRBD2
V: TRBV19
DNA: TGTGCCAGTAGGGTTACTAGCGGGGGATCGGATACGCAGTATTTT
CDR3: CASRVTSGGSDTQYF

size: .
J: TRBJ1-1
D: .
V: TRBV6-4
DNA: TGTGCCAGCAGCCTTGAGGGCACATCGAACACTGAAGCTTTCTTT
CDR3: CASSLEGTSNTEAFF

size: .
J: TRBJ2-4
D: .
V: TRBV18
DNA: TGTGCCAGCTCAGATCCTCGGAACATTCAGTACTTC
CDR3: CASSDPRNIQYF

size: .
J: TRBJ1-4
D: .
V: TRBV5-4
DNA: TGTGCCAGCAGCCCTGGGGGGAGTTTAAACGAAAAACTGTTTTTT
CDR3: CASSPGGSLNEKLFF

size: once
J: TRBJ2-1
D: .
V: TRBV27
DNA: TGTGCCAGCAGTTTATCCAGGGCCTCCTACAATGAGCAGTTCTTC
CDR3: CASSLSRASYNEQFF

size: .
J: TRBJ2-3
D: .
V: TRBV6-5
DNA: TGTGCCAGCAGTTACCGGCAGGGTAACACAAATACGCAGTATTTT
CDR3: CASSYRQGNTNTQYF

size: .
J: TRBJ2-5
D: .
V: TRBV19
DNA: TGTGCCAGTAGTATGAACCAGTTGGAGACCCAGTACTTC
CDR3: CASSMNQLETQYF

size: .
J: TRBJ1-4
D: .
V: TRBV5-8
DNA: TGTGCCAGCAGCCCGCAGGGACATGCAACTAATGAAAAACTGTTTTTT
CDR3: CASSPQGHATNEKLFF

size: .
J: TRBJ1-5
D: .
V: TRBV7-2
DNA: TGTGCCAGCAGCTTATTTACAGGTGAAGGTCAGCCCCAGCATTTT
CDR3: CASSLFTGEGQPQHF

size: .
J: TRBJ2-3
D: TRBD2
V: TRBV19
DNA: TGTGCCAGTAGTATCTCTAGCGGGGGGAATGTAGATACGCAGTATTTT
CDR3: CASSISSGGNVDTQYF

size: .
J: TRBJ2-2
D: .
V: TRBV4-1
DNA: TGCGCCAGCAGCCAAGAAGGGGGTTCGAACACCGGGGAGCTGTTTTTT
CDR3: CASSQEGGSNTGELFF

size: .
J: TRBJ1-6
D: .
V: TRBV6-1
DNA: TGTGCCAGCAGTGAGGGGCAGGGTTTTGAAGTCCTCCACTTT
CDR3: CASSEGQGFEVLHF

size: .
J: TRBJ2-5
D: TRBD2
V: TRBV7-8
DNA: TGTGCCAGCAGCTTTCCGACTAGCGGGGGGGATAAGACCCAGTACTTC
CDR3: CASSFPTSGGDKTQYF

size: .
J: TRBJ2-1
D: .
V: TRBV5-8
DNA: TGTGCCAGCAGCTTGGAGGTGGGGCTAGAAAACAATGAGCAGTTCTTC
CDR3: CASSLEVGLENNEQFF

size: .
J: TRBJ1-2
D: .
V: TRBV28
DNA: TGTGCCAGCAGTTTAACTAGGGGCGCGGGGTATGGCTACACCTTC
CDR3: CASSLTRGAGYGYTF

size: .
J: TRBJ1-5
D: .
V: TRBV5-1
DNA: TGCGCCAGCAGCTTGGGGGAGGGGGGCAATCAGCCCCAGCATTTT
CDR3: CASSLGEGGNQPQHF

size: .
J: TRBJ1-3
D: .
V: TRBV5-4
DNA: TGTGCCAGCAGCTTAGCAGGTTTCTCTGGAAACACCATATATTTT
CDR3: CASSLAGFSGNTIYF

size: .
J: TRBJ2-2
D: .
V: TRBV9
DNA: TGTGCCAGCAGCGTAGTTTGGGGAGCGGGCGGGGAGCTGTTTTTT
CDR3: CASSVVWGAGGELFF

size: .
J: TRBJ2-1
D: TRBD2
V: TRBV9
DNA: TGTGCCAGCAGCCGCCCAGCGGGGGGGCCGGGTGAGCAGTTCTTC
CDR3: CASSRPAGGPGEQFF

size: .
J: TRBJ2-5
D: .
V: TRBV7-3
DNA: TGTGCCAGCAGCTCCGACGGCGGGGAGACCCAGTACTTC
CDR3: CASSSDGGETQYF

size: .
J: TRBJ2-1
D: TRBD2
V: TRBV19
DNA: TGTGCCAGTAGTACGACTAGCGGGAGCTACAATGAGCAGTTCTTC
CDR3: CASSTTSGSYNEQFF

size: .
J: TRBJ2-5
D: .
V: TRBV5-1
DNA: TGCGCCAGCAGCTTCACTAGCCAAGAGACCCAGTACTTC
CDR3: CASSFTSQETQYF